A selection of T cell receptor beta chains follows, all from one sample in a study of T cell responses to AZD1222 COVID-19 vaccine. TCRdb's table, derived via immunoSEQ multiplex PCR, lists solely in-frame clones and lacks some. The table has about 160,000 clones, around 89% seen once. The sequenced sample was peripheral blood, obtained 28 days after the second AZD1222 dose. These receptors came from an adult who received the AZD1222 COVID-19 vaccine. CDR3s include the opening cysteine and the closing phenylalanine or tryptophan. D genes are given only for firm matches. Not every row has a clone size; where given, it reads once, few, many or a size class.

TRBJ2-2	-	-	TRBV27	CASIPTGGRTGELFF	TGTGCCAGCATCCCAACGGGGGGCCGGACCGGGGAGCTGTTTTTT
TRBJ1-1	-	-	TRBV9	CASSFREGGEAFF	TGTGCCAGCAGTTTTAGGGAGGGGGGTGAAGCTTTCTTT
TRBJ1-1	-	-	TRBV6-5	CASRLHSTNTEAFF	TGTGCCAGCAGACTGCATTCTACGAACACTGAAGCTTTCTTT
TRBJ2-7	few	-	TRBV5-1	CASSLGTGGGSYEQYF	TGCGCCAGCAGCTTGGGAACCGGGGGAGGCTCCTACGAGCAGTACTTC
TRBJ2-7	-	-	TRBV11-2	CASSSDPLEGSYEQYF	TGTGCCAGCAGCTCTGACCCACTCGAGGGCTCCTACGAGCAGTACTTC
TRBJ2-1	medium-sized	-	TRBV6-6	CASSWDWYGDEQFF	TGTGCCAGCAGTTGGGACTGGTACGGCGATGAGCAGTTCTTC
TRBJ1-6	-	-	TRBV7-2	CASSFTQGKGSYNSPLHF	TGTGCCAGCAGCTTTACTCAGGGGAAGGGGTCCTATAATTCACCCCTCCACTTT
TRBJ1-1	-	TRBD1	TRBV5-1	CASSQGGAYTEAFF	TGCGCCAGCAGCCAAGGGGGCGCTTACACTGAAGCTTTCTTT
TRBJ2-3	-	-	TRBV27	CASSLYWGDSADTQYF	TGTGCCAGCAGTTTATATTGGGGAGATTCTGCAGATACGCAGTATTTT
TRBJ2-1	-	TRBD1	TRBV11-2	CASSSTGTQFF	TGTGCCAGCAGCTCGACAGGGACGCAGTTCTTC
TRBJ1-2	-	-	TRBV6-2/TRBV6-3	CASSYGQGIPRRGYTF	TGTGCCAGCAGTTATGGGCAGGGCATCCCAAGGAGGGGCTACACCTTC
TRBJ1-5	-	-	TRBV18	CASSSRDTDQPQHF	TGTGCCAGCTCAAGCCGGGACACCGATCAGCCCCAGCATTTT
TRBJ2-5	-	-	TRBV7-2	CASSPRHGETQYF	TGTGCCAGCAGCCCGAGGCACGGGGAGACCCAGTACTTC
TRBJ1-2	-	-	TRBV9	CASSVGWGDTYGYTF	TGTGCCAGCAGCGTCGGGTGGGGAGACACCTATGGCTACACCTTC
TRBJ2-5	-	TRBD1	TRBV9	CASSVEDRGETQYF	TGTGCCAGCAGCGTAGAGGACAGGGGAGAGACCCAGTACTTC
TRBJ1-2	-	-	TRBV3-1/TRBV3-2	CASSQDAGRGYTF	TGTGCCAGCAGCCAAGACGCGGGTCGCGGCTACACCTTC
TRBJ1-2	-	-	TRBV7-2	CASSLVLDHYGYTF	TGTGCCAGCAGCTTAGTTCTTGACCACTATGGCTACACCTTC
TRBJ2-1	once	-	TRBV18	CASSPGDLNEQFF	TGTGCCAGCTCACCGGGGGACTTGAATGAGCAGTTCTTC
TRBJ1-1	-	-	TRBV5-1	CASSLGDRHLAFF	TGCGCCAGCAGCTTGGGTGACCGACATTTGGCTTTCTTT
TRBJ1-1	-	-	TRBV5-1	CASSLGAGVDTEAFF	TGCGCCAGCAGCTTGGGGGCAGGGGTGGACACTGAAGCTTTCTTT
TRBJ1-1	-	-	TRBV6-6	CASRGTSNTEAFF	TGTGCCAGCCGGGGCACGTCGAACACTGAAGCTTTCTTT